The T cell receptor (beta chain) under discussion was sequenced for a study of shared clonotypes between healthy human individuals. Sequencing was performed with immunoSEQ multiplex PCR; in TCRdb, only in-frame clones are kept and a portion is missing. Of around 1.9 million clones in the sample, around 95% are singletons; the top ten hold more than 1.5%. Naive CD8 cells lacked CD45RO, underwent positive selection for CCR7 and left out terminally differentiated effector memory CD45RA+ cells. Trimming removed 6 bases at V and 11 bases at J, with 22 bases between. Germline lookup yields CDR1 MNHEY and CDR2 SMNVEV (reference sequence). This CDR3 spans 14 amino acids.

Sequencing input: naive CD8+ T cells from PBMCs. The source of this sequence is a man aged 18 to 29 in good health. Some clones in this sample may be carry-over from other donors' samples. This rearrangement joins TRBV27 to TRBJ1-1; D is undetermined. The CDR3: CASSPVGSLLGAFF. The CDR3 DNA reads as TGTGCCAGCAGCCCTGTAGGGTCACTCTTGGGGGCTTTCTTT.